Sequencing of this TCR beta chain was carried out in a study of long-term antiretroviral therapy in people with HIV. General study points: Documentation of ART adherence, viral resistance or therapy changes was absent.

Sequencing used immunoSEQ v3.0 at survey level. Data came from immunoSEQ multiplex PCR; TCRdb stores just in-frame clones and leaves some out. The sample has roughly 10,000 clones; around 77% are singletons. As for this clone: Its specificity is not known.

Material: unsorted PBMCs, obtained 0.4 years before starting antiretroviral therapy. The TCR originated in a man younger than 45 with HIV.

The CDR3 is CASSLSRDGPYGYTF. The CDR3 coding sequence is TGTGCCAGCAGCTTGTCCCGGGACGGTCCCTATGGCTACACCTTC. The gene calls are TRBV7-9 and TRBJ1-2; D perhaps matches TRBD1 (5 bases). Germline V gives CDR1 SEHNR, CDR2 FQNEAQ (reference sequence). CDR3 size: 15 residues. Trimming removed 3 bases from V and 4 bases from J, with 15 bases in between.